This record concerns one T cell receptor beta chain sequence. Its antigen is currently unknown. This specimen belongs to a study of cytomegalovirus exposure and HLA in healthy donors. With 60 Vbeta and 13 Jbeta primers, the PCR was carried out. Per the authors' pipeline: The authors later counted about 80 million unique TCR beta chains, some 9.9 million of them shared. The data were produced by immunoSEQ multiplex PCR, yet TCRdb's version contains in-frame clones alone and is incomplete. V and J calls and clone size are those listed in that table; D and trimming were worked out from the DNA. This table holds 150,000 to 200,000 clones, around 75% found once. Overall study findings and caveats: Later work found that TCR association rates differed between HLA loci; DRB1 had the most and HLA-C the fewest. 87-base-pair reads could not separate some V segments, including TRBV6-2 and TRBV6-3. When a later analysis was performed, an Asian-associated ancestry cluster reportedly had fewer N-insertions than the roughly 700-donor mean.

CDR1 and CDR2 from the germline V gene are SGHRS and YFSETQ. This CDR3 is built from 14 residues. Trimming stripped 5 bases from V and 8 bases from J, with 17 bases between. The gene calls are TRBV5-1 and TRBJ1-3, with D hard to call. The TCR originated in a man aged 40-50 years in good health and CMV-seropositive. The sequenced sample was PBMCs. CDR3 sequence: CASSLTSPPDTIYF. The DNA for the CDR3 is TGCGCCAGCAGTTTGACAAGTCCCCCCGACACCATATATTTT.